The text below deals with one TCR beta chain. There is no known antigen for this receptor. Base qualities are not provided; no much larger clone lies one nucleotide away. This entry belongs to a study of blood T cell repertoires in COVID-19 (dated by TCRdb to the early 2020s). Broadly, across the study: Collaborator samples came from the United States, Italy and Spain and covered acute and convalescent phases of COVID-19. The repertoires were released in a freely available public database meant as a resource for research on the immune response to SARS-CoV-2. The material from the prospective study consisted of cDNA or gDNA derived from T cells, B-cell-depleted T cells, or PBMCs. The dataset comprised deeply sampled blood TCRbeta repertoires from subjects exposed to, actively infected with, or recovered from COVID-19. Samples were obtained from the ongoing ImmuneRACE study (first 160 participants) and from 1,000 to 1,500 subjects provided by 6 global collaborators. Where available, HLA class I and class II types were obtained from metadata supplied by the sample provider rather than from assay-based typing. Sample metadata almost always included a de-identified subject ID, COVID-19 status, age in years and sex. Broad study findings and their caveats: How much clinical and demographic metadata was included differed by source and by participant, and the metadata was provided uncurated.

Measured from the cysteine to the phenylalanine, the CDR3 is 12 residues long. Just CDR3 DNA is preserved here, 36 bases in frame from base 1. Reading the germline V gene gives CDR1 MDHEN and CDR2 SYDVKM. Trimming takes 7 bases from V and 6 bases from J, and the germline ends sit 13 bases apart. Each collaborating institution followed its own protocols to collect whole blood in K2EDTA tubes. For TCRbeta analysis, collaborator samples were shipped as frozen whole blood, as isolated PBMCs, or as DNA extracted from either sample type. The immunoSEQ Assay, a bias-controlled multiplex PCR, was used to amplify TCRbeta CDR3 regions from genomic DNA. The published analysis was carried out like this. The number of nucleated cells in each sample was estimated from the amplification of reference gene primers within the assay. To quantify the absolute abundance of each unique TCRbeta CDR3 rearrangement, sequence reads were collapsed and filtered. For each sample, productive Simpson clonality was calculated as the square root of Simpson's diversity index across productive rearrangements. The table comes from immuneACCESS by way of TCRdb, which keeps in-frame sequences with V and J called. Part of the clones is missing from these tables; in studies checked, under half for an unresolved V gene and the rest for unknown reasons. That table furnishes V, J and clone size, whereas the DNA furnished D and trimming. Across this sample there are about 80,000 clones, with 65% to 85% seen only once. Jointly, the top ten make up 39% of the sample.

Material for sequencing was peripheral blood. The TCR originated in an elderly man with active or convalescent COVID-19. This chain is built from TRBV28 and TRBJ2-7; the D gene is unclear. CDR3 loop: CASTGFSIEQYF. The DNA sequence follows: TGTGCCAGCACCGGTTTTTCTATCGAGCAGTACTTC.